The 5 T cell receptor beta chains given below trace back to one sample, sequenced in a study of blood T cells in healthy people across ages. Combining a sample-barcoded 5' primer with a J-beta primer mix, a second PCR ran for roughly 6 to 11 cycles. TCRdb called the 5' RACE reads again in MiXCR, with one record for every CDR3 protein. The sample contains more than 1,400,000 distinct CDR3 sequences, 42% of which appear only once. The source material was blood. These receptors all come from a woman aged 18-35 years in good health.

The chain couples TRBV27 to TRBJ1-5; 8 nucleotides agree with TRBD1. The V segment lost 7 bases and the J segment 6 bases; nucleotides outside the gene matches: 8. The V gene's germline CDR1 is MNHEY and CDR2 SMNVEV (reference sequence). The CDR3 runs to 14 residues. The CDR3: CASNPQGARQPQHF. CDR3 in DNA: TGTGCCAGCAACCCGCAGGGGGCGCGTCAGCCCCAGCATTTT.

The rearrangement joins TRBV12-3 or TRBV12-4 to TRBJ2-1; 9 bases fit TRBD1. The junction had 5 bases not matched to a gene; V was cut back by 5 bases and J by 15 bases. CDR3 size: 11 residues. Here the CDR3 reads CASSGDRVAFF. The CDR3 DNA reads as TGTGCCAGCAGTGGGGACAGGGTGGCGTTCTTC.

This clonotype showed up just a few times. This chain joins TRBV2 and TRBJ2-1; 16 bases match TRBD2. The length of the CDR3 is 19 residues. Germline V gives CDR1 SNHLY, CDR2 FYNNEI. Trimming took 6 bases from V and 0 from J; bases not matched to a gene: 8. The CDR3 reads CASSQGLAGGRISYNEQFF. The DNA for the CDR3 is TGTGCCAGCAGCCAGGGACTAGCGGGGGGGAGGATCTCCTACAATGAGCAGTTCTTC.

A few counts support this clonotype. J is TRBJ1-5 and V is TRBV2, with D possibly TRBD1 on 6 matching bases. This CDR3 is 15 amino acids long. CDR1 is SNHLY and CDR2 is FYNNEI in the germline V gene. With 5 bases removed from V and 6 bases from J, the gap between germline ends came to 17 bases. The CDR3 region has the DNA TGTGCCAGCAGTACCCGACGGACAGAACTTCAGCCCCAGCATTTT. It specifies CASSTRRTELQPQHF.

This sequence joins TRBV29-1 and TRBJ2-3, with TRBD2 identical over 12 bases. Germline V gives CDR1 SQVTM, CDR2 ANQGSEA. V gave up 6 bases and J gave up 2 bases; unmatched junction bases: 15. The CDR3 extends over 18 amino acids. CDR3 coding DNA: TGCAGCGTGCGATCTACTAGCGGGGGGCCTCATCACACAGATACGCAGTATTTT. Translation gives CSVRSTSGGPHHTDTQYF.